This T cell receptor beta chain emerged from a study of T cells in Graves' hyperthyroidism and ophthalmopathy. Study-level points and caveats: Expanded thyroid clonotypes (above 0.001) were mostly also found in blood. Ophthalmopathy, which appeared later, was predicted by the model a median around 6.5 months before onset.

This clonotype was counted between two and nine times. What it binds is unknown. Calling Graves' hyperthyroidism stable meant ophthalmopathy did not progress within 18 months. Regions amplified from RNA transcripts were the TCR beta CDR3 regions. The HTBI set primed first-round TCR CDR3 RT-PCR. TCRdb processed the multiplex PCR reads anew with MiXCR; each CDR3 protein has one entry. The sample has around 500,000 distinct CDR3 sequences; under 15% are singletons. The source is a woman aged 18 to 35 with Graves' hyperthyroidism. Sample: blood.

The DNA for the CDR3 is TGTGCCATAAAGCGGGAGGGCCTTACCGGGGAGCTGTTTTTT. Translating gives CAIKREGLTGELFF. The chain joins TRBV10-3 to TRBJ2-2; TRBD2 matches at 10 bases. Germline V gene data show CDR1 as ENHRY and CDR2 as SYGVKD. This CDR3 contains 14 residues. J lost 5 bases, V lost 9 bases, and 6 bases had no gene match.